This record concerns one T cell receptor (beta chain) sequence. This sample was taken from a study of blood T cell repertoires in COVID-19. In the authors' workflow: Amplification of reference gene primers provided the estimated nucleated cell counts. The assay was immunoSEQ multiplex PCR, and TCRdb's table has in-frame clones only and misses some. That table gives V, J and clone size, and the DNA gave D and trimming. Counted here are approximately 200,000 clones, 88% occurring once; the ten biggest clones make up around 2.9%. Germline V CDR1 and CDR2: LNHDA, SQIVND (reference sequence). This CDR3 contains 15 residues. V was clipped by 5 bases and J by 9 bases; unmatched bases: 11.

The sequencing input was peripheral blood. This TCR came from an older woman with acute or convalescent COVID-19. The rearrangement links TRBV19 to TRBJ2-1, with TRBD2 matching 9 bases. CDR3 nucleotide sequence: TGTGCCAGTAGTGAAGGGGCGGGAGGGCGCGGTGAGCAGTTCTTC. Encoded protein: CASSEGAGGRGEQFF.